The clone carrying this T cell receptor (beta chain) was seen repeatedly, ten times or more. Time point indicated: newly diagnosed GD, antithyroid drugs for less than 3 months. PBMC-extracted RNA yielded the TCR library. Germline CDR1 and CDR2: SGHTA and FQGNSA. V shed 5 bases and J shed 4 bases, with 14 bases lying between them. There are 14 residues in the CDR3. These data originate in a study of regulatory T cells in long-lasting Graves disease. Libraries of TCR beta came from iRepertoire HTBI primers plus Arm-PCR of CDR3 regions. TCRdb reprocessed the multiplex PCR reads via MiXCR and lists one record per CDR3 protein. The repertoire holds 240,000 or so distinct CDR3 sequences, with 20% to 25% as singletons.

The clonotype was recovered from a female donor with Graves disease. This sample comprised peripheral blood mononuclear cells (PBMCs), obtained at new diagnosis, from a patient treated with antithyroid drugs. This chain uses TRBV7-2 with TRBJ1-1; the D gene is possibly TRBD1 (6 bases). CDR3 protein: CASSPLQGGTEAFF. The CDR3 coding sequence is TGTGCCAGCAGCCCACTACAGGGTGGCACTGAAGCTTTCTTT.